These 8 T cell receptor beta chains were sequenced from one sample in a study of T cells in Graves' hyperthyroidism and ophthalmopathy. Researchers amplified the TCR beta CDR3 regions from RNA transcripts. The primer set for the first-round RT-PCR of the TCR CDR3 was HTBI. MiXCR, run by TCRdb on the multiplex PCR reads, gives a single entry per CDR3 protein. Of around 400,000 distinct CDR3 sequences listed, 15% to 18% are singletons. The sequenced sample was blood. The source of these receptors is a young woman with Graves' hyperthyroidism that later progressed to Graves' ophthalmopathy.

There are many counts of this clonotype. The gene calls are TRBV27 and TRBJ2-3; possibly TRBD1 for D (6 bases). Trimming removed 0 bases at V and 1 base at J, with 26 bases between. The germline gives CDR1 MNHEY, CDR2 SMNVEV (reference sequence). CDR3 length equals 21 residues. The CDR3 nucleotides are TGTGCCAGCAGTTTATCGTATCTAGCCTACCCAACAGGGCTGGGCACAGATACGCAGTATTTT. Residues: CASSLSYLAYPTGLGTDTQYF.

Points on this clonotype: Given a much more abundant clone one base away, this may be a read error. The CDR3, as DNA: TGTGCCAGCAGTTACTCCGACGACTCTGGGGCCAACGTCCTGACTTTC. It yields the protein CASSYSDDSGANVLTF. V is TRBV6-2 or TRBV6-3 and J is TRBJ2-6; D uncertain. Trimming stripped 0 bases from V and 0 bases from J, with 6 bases between. Germline CDR1 reads MNHEY; CDR2 reads SVGEGT. The CDR3 covers 16 residues.

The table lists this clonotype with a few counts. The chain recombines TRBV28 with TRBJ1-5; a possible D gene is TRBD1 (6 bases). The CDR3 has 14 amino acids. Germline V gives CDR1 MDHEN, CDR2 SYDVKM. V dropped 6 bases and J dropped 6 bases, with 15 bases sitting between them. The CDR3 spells CASRDWGPSQPQHF. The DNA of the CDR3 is TGTGCCAGCAGGGATTGGGGGCCTAGTCAGCCCCAGCATTTT.

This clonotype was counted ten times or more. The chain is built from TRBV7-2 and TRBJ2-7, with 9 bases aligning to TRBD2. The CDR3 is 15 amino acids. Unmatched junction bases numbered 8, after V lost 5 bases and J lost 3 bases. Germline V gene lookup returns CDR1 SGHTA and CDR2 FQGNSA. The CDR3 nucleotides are TGTGCCAGCAGCCAAGGGACTAGCCAATACTACGAGCAGTACTTC. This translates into CASSQGTSQYYEQYF.

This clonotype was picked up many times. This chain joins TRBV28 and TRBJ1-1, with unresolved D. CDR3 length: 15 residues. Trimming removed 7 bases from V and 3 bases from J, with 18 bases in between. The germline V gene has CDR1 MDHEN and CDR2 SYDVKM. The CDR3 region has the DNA TGTGCCAGCACCGCCTTGGGTCTCGGGGACACTGAAGCTTTCTTT. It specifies CASTALGLGDTEAFF.

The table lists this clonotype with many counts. CDR3 amino acids: CASSPQFGGAHPYEQYF. The CDR3 DNA follows: TGTGCCAGCAGCCCACAATTCGGGGGCGCTCACCCCTACGAGCAGTACTTC. The chain links TRBV3-1 to TRBJ2-7; either TRBD1 or TRBD2 may fit D (6 bases each). Germline CDR1 LGHDT, CDR2 YNNKEL (reference sequence). This CDR3 contains 17 residues. Trimming pared 4 bases from V and 2 bases from J, leaving 21 bases between.

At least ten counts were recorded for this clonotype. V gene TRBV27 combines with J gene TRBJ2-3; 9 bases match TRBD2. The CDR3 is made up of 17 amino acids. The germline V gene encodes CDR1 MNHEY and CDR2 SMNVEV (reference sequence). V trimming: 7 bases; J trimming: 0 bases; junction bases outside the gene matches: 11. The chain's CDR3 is CASTPRLAGTSTDTQYF. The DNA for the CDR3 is TGTGCCAGCACCCCCCGCCTAGCGGGGACTAGCACAGATACGCAGTATTTT.

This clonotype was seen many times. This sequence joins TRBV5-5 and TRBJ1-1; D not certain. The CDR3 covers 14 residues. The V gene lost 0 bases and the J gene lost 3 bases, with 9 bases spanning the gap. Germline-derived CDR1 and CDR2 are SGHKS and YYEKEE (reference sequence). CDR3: CASSLGVRDTEAFF. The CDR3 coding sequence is TGTGCCAGCAGCTTGGGAGTGAGGGACACTGAAGCTTTCTTT.